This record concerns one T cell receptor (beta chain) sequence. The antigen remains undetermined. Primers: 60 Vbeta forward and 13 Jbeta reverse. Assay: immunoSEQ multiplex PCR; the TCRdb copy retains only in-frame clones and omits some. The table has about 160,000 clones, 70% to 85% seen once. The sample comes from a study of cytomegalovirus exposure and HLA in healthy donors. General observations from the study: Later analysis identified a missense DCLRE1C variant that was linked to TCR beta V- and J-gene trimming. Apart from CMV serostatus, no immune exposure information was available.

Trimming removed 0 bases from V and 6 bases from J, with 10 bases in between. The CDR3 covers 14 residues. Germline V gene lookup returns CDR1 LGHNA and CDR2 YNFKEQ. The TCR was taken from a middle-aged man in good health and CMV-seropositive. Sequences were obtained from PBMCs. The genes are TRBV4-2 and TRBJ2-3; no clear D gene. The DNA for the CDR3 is TGTGCCAGCAGCCAAGACATTAGCTTGGATACGCAGTATTTT. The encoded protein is CASSQDISLDTQYF.